Sequencing of this T cell receptor beta chain was carried out in a study of T cell responses to AZD1222 COVID-19 vaccine. Concerning this clone itself: As yet, its antigen is unknown.

CDR3 length: 18 residues. The germline V gene encodes CDR1 KGHDR and CDR2 SFDVKD. Losses at the gene ends were 3 bases for V and 5 bases for J; bases not matched to a gene: 14. Sequencing used immunoSEQ multiplex PCR; TCRdb keeps in-frame clones, though not all of them. The sample includes 90,000 to 150,000 clones, approximately 90% of them seen just once. General study findings and limits: Close to half of all spike-specific TCRs reportedly target regions of the variants that are unmutated. White British people made up most donors, females outnumbered males, and clonal diversity was possibly underestimated. A rise in Spike-specific TCR breadth and depth followed two AZD1222 doses.

The chain uses TRBV24-1 and TRBJ2-2; 7 nucleotides match TRBD1. This TCR derives from an adult in good health. The sequencing used peripheral blood, collected on day 0 of AZD1222 vaccination. This CDR3 is CATSDQNIRGLGTGELFF. Written as DNA, the CDR3 is TGTGCCACCAGTGATCAAAATATCAGGGGGTTGGGGACCGGGGAGCTGTTTTTT.